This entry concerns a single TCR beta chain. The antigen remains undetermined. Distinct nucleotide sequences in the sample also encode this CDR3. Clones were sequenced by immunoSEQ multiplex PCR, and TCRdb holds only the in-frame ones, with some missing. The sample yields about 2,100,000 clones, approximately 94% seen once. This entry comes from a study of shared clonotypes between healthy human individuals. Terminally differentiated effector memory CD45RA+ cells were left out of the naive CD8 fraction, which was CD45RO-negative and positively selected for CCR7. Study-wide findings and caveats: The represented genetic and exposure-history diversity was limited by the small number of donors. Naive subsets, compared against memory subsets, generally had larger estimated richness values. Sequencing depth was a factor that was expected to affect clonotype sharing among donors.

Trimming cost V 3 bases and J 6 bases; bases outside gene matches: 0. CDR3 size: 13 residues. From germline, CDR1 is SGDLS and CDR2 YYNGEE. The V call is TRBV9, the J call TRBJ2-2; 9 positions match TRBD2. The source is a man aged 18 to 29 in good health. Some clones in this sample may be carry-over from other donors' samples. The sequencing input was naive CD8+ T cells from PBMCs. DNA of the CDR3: TGTGCCAGCAGCGCTAGCGGGGCCGGGGAGCTGTTTTTT. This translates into CASSASGAGELFF.